These 10 T cell receptor beta chains were sequenced from one sample in a study of T cells in Graves' hyperthyroidism and ophthalmopathy. Template material for amplifying TCR beta CDR3 regions consisted of RNA transcripts. Carried out on the TCR CDR3, a first-round RT-PCR used the HTBI primer set. Via MiXCR, TCRdb re-called the multiplex PCR reads, giving one row per CDR3 protein. The data hold around 540,000 distinct CDR3 sequences, with roughly 15% observed a single time. The sample comprised blood. These receptors came from a young woman with Graves' ophthalmopathy.

This clonotype has just a few counts. The CDR3 nucleotides read TGTGCCAGCACCGGACCGACGGAAAAACTGTTTTTT. It is translated as CASTGPTEKLFF. The V and J genes are TRBV28 and TRBJ1-4; D call uncertain. CDR1 is MDHEN and CDR2 is SYDVKM in the germline V gene. Trimming pared 7 bases from V and 8 bases from J, leaving 11 bases between. The CDR3 runs 12 residues.

This clonotype was detected many times. The rearrangement uses TRBV11-2 and TRBJ2-7; D is unclear. Germline CDR1 is SGHAT and CDR2 is FQNNGV. This CDR3 contains 14 residues. Trimming cost V 4 bases and J 3 bases, with 13 bases left between them. The CDR3 sequence: CASSSAGVYYEQYF. The CDR3 DNA follows: TGTGCCAGCAGCTCCGCTGGCGTCTACTACGAGCAGTACTTC.

As regards this clonotype: Germline and junction disagree at one end, which may indicate a read error. The chain couples TRBV3-1 to TRBJ2-7; D gene ambiguous. In germline, CDR1 is LGHDT, CDR2 YNNKEL (reference sequence). There are 14 residues in the CDR3. This chain's CDR3 is CASSQDLAAYGQYF. In nucleotides, the CDR3 is TGCGCCAGCAGCCAAGATTTGGCAGCGTACGGGCAGTACTTC.

This clonotype was recorded many times. This chain connects TRBV28 to TRBJ1-2; D is unresolved. Trimming cost V 6 bases and J 1 base, with 9 bases left between them. Per the germline V gene, CDR1 is MDHEN and CDR2 is SYDVKM. The CDR3 is 13 amino acids. The CDR3 region has the DNA TGTGCCAGCAGAACAGTGAATAACTATGGCTACACCTTC. Protein product: CASRTVNNYGYTF.

The chain has TRBV4-3 and TRBJ2-5; 7 bases match TRBD2. Per germline, CDR1 LGHNA and CDR2 YSLEER. This CDR3 is 19 amino acids long. V was pared by 1 base and J by 2 bases, with 16 bases of the junction left unmatched. The DNA of the CDR3 is TGCGCCAGCAGCCAAGGTTTAGGGTCGCGGGGGTGGGTTCAAGAGACCCAGTACTTC. This encodes CASSQGLGSRGWVQETQYF.

In its sample, this clonotype was seen many times. The V call is TRBV5-1, the J call TRBJ2-3, with 8 bases aligning to TRBD1. Losses at the gene ends were 1 base for V and 3 bases for J; bases not matched to a gene: 7. The CDR3 length is 16 residues. CDR1 and CDR2 (germline): SGHRS, YFSETQ. CDR3 nucleotides: TGCGCCAGCAGCTTGCTGCAGGGGGCGGGAACAGATACGCAGTATTTT. Translated, it gives CASSLLQGAGTDTQYF.

This clonotype has at least ten counts. V usage is TRBV11-3 and J usage is TRBJ2-1; 14 positions agree with TRBD2. CDR3 length equals 18 residues. Germline V gene data show CDR1 as SGHNT and CDR2 as YENEEA. V lost 5 bases, J lost 1 base, and 7 bases stayed unmatched. The CDR3 DNA sequence: TGTGCCAGCAGCGCGGGACTAGCGGGAGTCAGATCCTACAATGAGCAGTTCTTC. It codes for CASSAGLAGVRSYNEQFF. Full variable domain (missing parts from reference TRBV11-3 and TRBJ2-1): EAGVVQSPRYKIIEKKQPVAFWCNPISGHNTLYWYLQNLGQGPELLIRYENEEAVDDSQLPKDRFSAERLKGVDSTLKIQPAELGDSAVYLCASSAGLAGVRSYNEQFFGPGTRLTVL.

This clonotype was seen a handful of times. The V and J genes are TRBV10-3 and TRBJ1-1, with TRBD1 as a possible D gene (5 bases). This CDR3 region has 14 residues. The ends were cut back, 0 bases at V and 4 bases at J, with 9 bases in the middle. CDR1 and CDR2 from the germline V gene are ENHRY and SYGVKD. This CDR3 reads CAISESVRATEAFF. CDR3 sequence (DNA): TGTGCCATCAGTGAGTCGGTCAGGGCCACTGAAGCTTTCTTT.

This clonotype has a count of ten or more. The V and J genes are TRBV12-5 and TRBJ2-7; D is ambiguous. The germline CDR1 and CDR2 sequences are LGHNT and FRNRAP. This CDR3 has 12 residues. Trimming removed 5 bases from V and 7 bases from J, with 12 bases in between. The CDR3 region has the DNA TGTGCTAGTGGTCTGGGTATGGGGGAGCAGTACTTC. This gives the protein CASGLGMGEQYF.

This clonotype was recorded at least ten times. The rearrangement joins TRBV18 to TRBJ1-5; D is undetermined. V was pared by 3 bases and J by 5 bases, with 8 bases between. The CDR3 has 13 amino acids. In germline, CDR1 is KGHSH, CDR2 LQKENI. The CDR3 region is CASSPARDQPQHF. CDR3 sequence (DNA): TGTGCCAGCTCACCGGCCCGGGATCAGCCCCAGCATTTT.